The rows below give T cell receptor beta chains drawn from one sample of a study of Ad26.COV2.S vaccination and SARS-CoV-2 variants. Only in-frame clones appear in the TCRdb table, and some are missing; sequencing was by immunoSEQ multiplex PCR. The profile shows about 350,000 clones, 88% of them singletons. The sample in question was peripheral blood, obtained in a trial of Ad26.COV2.S vaccine versus placebo. These receptors were obtained from a person between 18 and 60 years old who received the Ad26.COV2.S COVID-19 vaccine or a placebo. Each CDR3 is given with its conserved first and last residue. D genes are given only for firm matches. Some rows have no size entry. The others give once, few or many, or a class for an expanded clone.

>TRBJ1-5|TRBD1|-|TRBV6-5
CASSYRTGGNQPQHF
TGTGCCAGCAGTTACAGGACAGGGGGCAATCAGCCCCAGCATTTT
>TRBJ2-2|-|-|TRBV7-3
CASSPTVNTGELFF
TGTGCCAGCAGCCCTACCGTGAACACCGGGGAGCTGTTTTTT
>TRBJ2-1|-|-|TRBV7-2
CASSGADYRRFF
TGTGCCAGCAGCGGAGCGGACTACCGGCGGTTCTTC
>TRBJ2-7|-|-|TRBV4-2
CASSQDPGPFYEQYF
TGTGCCAGCAGCCAAGACCCGGGGCCCTTCTACGAGCAGTACTTC
>TRBJ1-1|-|-|TRBV18
CASSPDMVTEAFF
TGTGCCAGCTCACCGGACATGGTTACTGAAGCTTTCTTT
>TRBJ2-1|TRBD2|-|TRBV11-2
CASSLPLLAGGHYEQFF
TGTGCCAGCAGCCTCCCACTGCTAGCGGGGGGGCACTATGAGCAGTTCTTC
>TRBJ1-1|-|-|TRBV23-1
CASSQSQGKTEAFF
TGCGCCAGCAGTCAATCCCAGGGTAAGACTGAAGCTTTCTTT
>TRBJ1-2|TRBD1|-|TRBV4-3
CASSQELQGTYGYTF
TGCGCCAGCAGCCAAGAATTACAGGGGACTTATGGCTACACCTTC
>TRBJ2-3|TRBD2|-|TRBV7-2
CASSLVGAGVADTQYF
TGTGCCAGCAGCTTAGTAGGGGCGGGGGTGGCAGATACGCAGTATTTT
>TRBJ1-6|-|-|TRBV9
CASSVGGQNSPLHF
TGTGCCAGCAGCGTAGGAGGTCAAAATTCACCCCTCCACTTT
>TRBJ2-1|-|few|TRBV7-3
CASSLRWGDNEQFF
TGTGCCAGCAGCTTAAGGTGGGGGGACAATGAGCAGTTCTTC
>TRBJ2-7|TRBD1|-|TRBV27
CASSVRQGIAYEQYF
TGTGCCAGCAGTGTGCGACAGGGGATCGCCTACGAGCAGTACTTC
>TRBJ2-4|TRBD2|-|TRBV3-1/TRBV3-2
CASSPLHRTSATSKNIQYF
TGTGCCAGCAGCCCGTTACATCGGACTAGCGCAACTTCTAAAAACATTCAGTACTTC
>TRBJ2-5|-|-|TRBV29-1
CSVFRWTEETQYF
TGCAGCGTTTTCAGGTGGACAGAAGAGACCCAGTACTTC
>TRBJ2-2|TRBD1|-|TRBV7-9
CASSLVQGAHTGELFF
TGTGCCAGCAGCTTAGTCCAGGGGGCGCACACCGGGGAGCTGTTTTTT
>TRBJ2-7|TRBD1|few|TRBV28
CASSGTAYEQYF
TGTGCCAGCAGTGGGACAGCCTACGAGCAGTACTTC
>TRBJ2-6|TRBD1|-|TRBV6-5
CASSYKLQGTLGVLTF
TGTGCCAGCAGTTATAAACTACAGGGGACCTTAGGCGTCCTGACTTTC
>TRBJ2-1|-|-|TRBV3-1/TRBV3-2
CASSLHSGLREQFF
TGTGCCAGCAGCCTTCATTCAGGGTTACGTGAGCAGTTCTTC
>TRBJ1-2|-|-|TRBV30
CVYGIQKFSNYGYTF
TGTGTGTATGGGATCCAAAAATTTTCAAACTATGGCTACACCTTC
>TRBJ2-6|-|-|TRBV7-7
CASSFGDSGANVLTF
TGTGCTAGCAGCTTTGGGGACTCTGGGGCCAACGTCCTGACTTTC
>TRBJ2-3|-|once|TRBV12-3/TRBV12-4
CASSLVTGNTQYF
TGTGCCAGCAGTTTAGTGACTGGCAATACGCAGTATTTT
>TRBJ2-5|-|-|TRBV9
CASSDPNNQETQYF
TGTGCCAGCAGCGACCCAAACAACCAAGAGACCCAGTACTTC
>TRBJ2-3|-|many|TRBV6-4
CASSDSGGEGTDTQYF
TGTGCCAGCAGTGACTCAGGAGGGGAGGGCACAGATACGCAGTATTTT
>TRBJ1-3|-|-|TRBV6-2/TRBV6-3
CASSYDRNSGNTIYF
TGTGCCAGCAGTTACGACCGCAACTCTGGAAACACCATATATTTT
>TRBJ2-2|TRBD1|-|TRBV19
CASSGRQGATGELFF
TGTGCCAGTAGTGGGAGACAGGGGGCCACCGGGGAGCTGTTTTTT
>TRBJ1-6|TRBD1|once|TRBV10-3
CAISLQGTGRSLHF
TGTGCCATCAGTCTCCAAGGGACAGGACGCTCCCTCCACTTT
>TRBJ2-1|TRBD2|-|TRBV27
CASSPPLAGDNNEQFF
TGTGCCAGCAGTCCGCCGCTAGCGGGGGACAACAATGAGCAGTTCTTC
>TRBJ1-2|-|-|TRBV19
CASSIDSPTGYGYTF
TGTGCCAGTAGTATAGACTCTCCGACAGGTTATGGCTACACCTTC
>TRBJ1-1|-|-|TRBV7-9
CASSLGWNTEAFF
TGTGCCAGCAGCTTAGGTTGGAACACTGAAGCTTTCTTT
>TRBJ1-1|-|-|TRBV25-1
CASSEGAGEAFF
TGTGCCAGCAGTGAAGGGGCAGGTGAAGCTTTCTTT
>TRBJ2-3|-|-|TRBV19
CASSIGRRPDTQYF
TGTGCCAGTAGTATCGGCAGGAGGCCAGATACGCAGTATTTT
>TRBJ2-3|-|-|TRBV19
CASSIRGPWTDTQYF
TGTGCCAGTAGTATCCGCGGACCCTGGACAGATACGCAGTATTTT
>TRBJ1-5|-|few|TRBV30
CAWASLGVGQPQHF
TGTGCCTGGGCGTCGCTAGGCGTGGGTCAGCCCCAGCATTTT
>TRBJ2-7|-|-|TRBV5-1
CASSLSTGTTYEQYF
TGCGCCAGCAGCTTGTCTACAGGGACCACGTACGAGCAGTACTTC
>TRBJ1-1|-|-|TRBV5-1
CASSLEGFPHTEAFF
TGCGCCAGCAGCCTCGAAGGGTTCCCCCACACTGAAGCTTTCTTT
>TRBJ2-7|TRBD2|-|TRBV7-9
CASSSHIGGAAYEQYF
TGTGCCAGCAGCTCCCACATCGGGGGGGCGGCCTACGAGCAGTACTTC
>TRBJ1-4|-|-|TRBV18
CASSPEDLHTNEKLFF
TGTGCCAGCTCACCTGAGGACCTGCACACTAATGAAAAACTGTTTTTT
>TRBJ2-7|-|-|TRBV6-5
CATRRSRVYEQYF
TGTGCCACCCGACGCTCGAGGGTCTACGAGCAGTACTTC
>TRBJ2-5|TRBD1|-|TRBV10-3
CAISVPRGRVETQYF
TGTGCCATCAGTGTACCCAGGGGGCGCGTCGAGACCCAGTACTTC
>TRBJ1-2|TRBD1|-|TRBV11-2
CASSRTGDYGYTF
TGTGCCAGCAGCCGGACAGGGGACTATGGCTACACCTTC
>TRBJ1-3|-|-|TRBV7-8
CASSPMRSSGNTIYF
TGTGCCAGCAGCCCGATGAGAAGCTCTGGAAACACCATATATTTT
>TRBJ1-3|TRBD1|-|TRBV9
CASSGRTGRGNTIYF
TGTGCCAGCAGCGGGCGGACAGGGCGTGGAAACACCATATATTTT
>TRBJ1-5|-|-|TRBV4-1
CASSLSGVDQPQHF
TGCGCCAGCAGCCTCTCAGGGGTTGACCAGCCCCAGCATTTT
>TRBJ1-6|TRBD1|-|TRBV3-1/TRBV3-2
CASSQGTGLTSPLHF
TGTGCCAGCAGCCAAGGGACAGGGTTGACTTCACCCCTCCACTTT
>TRBJ2-2|-|-|TRBV7-8
CASSVTGVGTGELFF
TGTGCCAGCAGCGTTACAGGAGTCGGCACCGGGGAGCTGTTTTTT
>TRBJ1-1|-|-|TRBV6-5
CASSWDLSTSSTEAFF
TGTGCCAGCAGTTGGGACCTAAGTACTTCCTCCACTGAAGCTTTCTTT
>TRBJ2-3|-|once|TRBV9
CASSVAAGPKDTQYF
TGTGCCAGCAGCGTAGCAGCGGGCCCGAAGGATACGCAGTATTTT
>TRBJ2-5|-|-|TRBV11-2
CASGGMETQYF
TGTGCCAGCGGAGGGATGGAGACCCAGTACTTC
>TRBJ2-5|-|-|TRBV6-5
CASRRQVERETQYF
TGTGCCAGCAGGAGACAGGTTGAGAGAGAGACCCAGTACTTC
>TRBJ2-1|-|-|TRBV3-1/TRBV3-2
CASSFDSDDEQFF
TGTGCCAGCAGCTTCGACAGCGACGATGAGCAGTTCTTC
>TRBJ2-7|TRBD2|few|TRBV27
CASSSQGTSGSSYEQYF
TGTGCCAGCAGTTCCCAAGGGACTAGCGGGAGCTCCTACGAGCAGTACTTC
>TRBJ2-7|TRBD1|-|TRBV6-6
CASSRMTGGAGRFGVEQYF
TGTGCCAGCAGTCGTATGACAGGGGGCGCGGGTAGATTCGGAGTCGAGCAGTACTTC
>TRBJ1-1|-|-|TRBV6-5
CASRNRQDLTEAFF
TGTGCCAGCAGGAACCGACAGGATCTCACTGAAGCTTTCTTT
>TRBJ2-2|-|-|TRBV11-2
CASMTNTGELFF
TGTGCCAGCATGACGAACACCGGGGAGCTGTTTTTT
>TRBJ2-3|-|-|TRBV9
CASSVATASPWGTDTQYF
TGTGCCAGCAGCGTAGCTACGGCTAGCCCGTGGGGCACAGATACGCAGTATTTT
>TRBJ2-1|TRBD1|-|TRBV7-8
CASSVPGTGVGYNEQFF
TGTGCCAGCAGCGTACCCGGGACAGGGGTTGGTTACAATGAGCAGTTCTTC
>TRBJ2-7|TRBD1|-|TRBV23-1
CASSQSGMGRGLGCEQYF
TGCGCCAGCAGTCAATCGGGCATGGGCAGGGGGCTAGGATGCGAGCAGTACTTC
>TRBJ1-2|-|-|TRBV7-2
CASSPDRTYGYTF
TGTGCCAGCAGCCCCGACAGGACCTATGGCTACACCTTC